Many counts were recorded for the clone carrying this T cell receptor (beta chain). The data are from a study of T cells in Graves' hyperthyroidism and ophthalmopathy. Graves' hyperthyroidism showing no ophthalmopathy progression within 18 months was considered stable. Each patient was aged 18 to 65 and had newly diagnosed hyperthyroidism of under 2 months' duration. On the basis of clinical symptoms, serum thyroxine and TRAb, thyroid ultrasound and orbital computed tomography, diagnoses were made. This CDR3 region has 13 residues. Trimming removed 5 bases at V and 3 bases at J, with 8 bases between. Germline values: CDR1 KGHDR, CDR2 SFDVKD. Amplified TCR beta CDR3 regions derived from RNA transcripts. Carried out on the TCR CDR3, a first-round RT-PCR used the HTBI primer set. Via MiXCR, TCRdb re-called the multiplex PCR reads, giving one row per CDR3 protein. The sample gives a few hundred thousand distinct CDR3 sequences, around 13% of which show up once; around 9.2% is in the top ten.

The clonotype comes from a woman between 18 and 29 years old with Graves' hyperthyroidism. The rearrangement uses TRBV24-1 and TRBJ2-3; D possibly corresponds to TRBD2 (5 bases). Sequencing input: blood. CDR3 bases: TGTGCCACCAGTGTTGAGGGAACAGATACGCAGTATTTT. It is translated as CATSVEGTDTQYF.